The 26 T cell receptor beta chains listed next were all sequenced from one sample in a study of early T cells in non-severe SARS-CoV-2 infection. TCRdb itself ran the 5' RACE reads through MiXCR, one entry per CDR3 protein. The sample lists tens of thousands of distinct CDR3 sequences, 6% to 7% seen once, with about 7.8% in the top ten. Sequenced: whole blood. Receptor source: an adult who was a healthcare worker with PCR-confirmed SARS-CoV-2 infection or an uninfected control (not recorded which).

This clonotype occurred a few times. The chain has TRBV19 and TRBJ1-6; no definite D call. In germline, CDR1 is LNHDA, CDR2 SQIVND (reference sequence). With 5 bases removed from V and 8 bases from J, the gap between germline ends came to 13 bases. CDR3 length equals 14 residues. In DNA, the CDR3 is TGTGCCAGTAGTGCACGGGCCGCCCATTCACCCCTCCACTTT. Translation gives CASSARAAHSPLHF.

This clonotype was seen a few times. The chain joins TRBV6-1 to TRBJ2-6; D remains ambiguous. The CDR3 totals 13 residues. Germline CDR1 reads MNHNS; CDR2 reads SASEGT. Between the trimmed V and J ends, which lost 7 bases and 13 bases, there was a span of 17 bases. CDR3 sequence reads: CASNVGQFLVLTF. In DNA, the CDR3 is TGTGCCAGCAATGTTGGGCAGTTTCTTGTCCTGACTTTC.

At least ten counts were recorded for this clonotype. The V gene is TRBV6-5, the J gene TRBJ2-1, with D unclear. V shed 2 bases and J shed 1 base, with 9 bases lying between them. CDR1 is MNHEY, CDR2 SVGAGI, per germline. CDR3 size: 15 residues. The CDR3 DNA is TGTGCCAGCAGTTACAAGGTGTTATCCTACAATGAGCAGTTCTTC. This translates into CASSYKVLSYNEQFF.

V and J are TRBV10-2 and TRBJ1-4; no reliable D call. Germline CDR1 and CDR2: WSHSY and SAAADI. Trimming stripped 3 bases from V and 0 bases from J, with 11 bases between. The CDR3 runs to 16 residues. This CDR3 reads CASSDTASSTNEKLFF. The CDR3 DNA is TGCGCCAGCAGTGATACAGCTTCGTCAACTAATGAAAAACTGTTTTTT.

This clonotype has a handful of counts. CDR3 sequence (DNA): TGCAGTGCCCGGACAGCCGACTCTGGAAACACCATATATTTT. Translated: CSARTADSGNTIYF. V and J are TRBV20-1 and TRBJ1-3, with a weak D call TRBD1 (6 bases). The CDR3 has 14 amino acids. Trimming pared 6 bases from V and 0 bases from J, leaving 12 bases between. The germline V gene has CDR1 DFQATT and CDR2 SNEGSKA (reference sequence).

Only a few counts were recorded for this clonotype. This chain links TRBV11-2 with TRBJ2-5, with TRBD1 matching over 9 bases. V shed 5 bases and J 3 bases; nucleotides not matched to a gene: 7. This CDR3 has 15 amino acids. Germline V gene data show CDR1 as SGHAT and CDR2 as FQNNGV. The CDR3 DNA follows: TGTGCCAGCAGCCTCCGGGACAGGGACGAAGAGACCCAGTACTTC. The encoded protein is CASSLRDRDEETQYF.

The chain uses TRBV9 and TRBJ1-6; no firm D call. V was shortened by 0 bases and J by 7 bases, with 8 bases between the two germline ends. The CDR3 extends over 14 amino acids. Germline loops: CDR1 SGDLS, CDR2 YYNGEE. The CDR3 loop reads CASSVVPENSPLHF. In DNA, the CDR3 is TGTGCCAGCAGCGTAGTGCCCGAAAATTCACCCCTCCACTTT.

This chain joins TRBV14 and TRBJ2-2; TRBD1 agrees at 7 bases. The CDR3 consists of 14 residues. Unmatched junction bases numbered 5, after V lost 9 bases and J lost 1 base. Germline CDR1 and CDR2: SGHDN and FVKESK. The CDR3 DNA is TGTGCCAGTCGCCGACAGGGGAACACCGGGGAGCTGTTTTTT. Encoded protein: CASRRQGNTGELFF.

The chain links TRBV7-8 to TRBJ2-3, with 12 bases fitting TRBD2. CDR3 length: 15 amino acids. Germline lookup yields CDR1 SGHVS and CDR2 FQNEAQ. J lost 6 bases, V lost 4 bases, and 5 bases had no gene match. CDR3 in amino acids: CASSSVGLAGDTQYF. CDR3 bases: TGTGCCAGCAGCTCCGTGGGACTAGCGGGTGATACGCAGTATTTT.

This clonotype has only a few counts. The chain has TRBV23-1 and TRBJ1-6; D is perhaps TRBD1 (5 bases). TRBV23-1 is given ORF status, its function remaining uncertain. This CDR3 spans 14 amino acids. Between the trimmed V and J ends, which lost 4 bases and 10 bases, there was a span of 14 bases. CDR3 residues: CASSPEGISSPLHF. CDR3 in DNA: TGCGCCAGCAGTCCCGAGGGGATTTCCTCACCCCTCCACTTT.

This clonotype has a count of ten or more. DNA of the CDR3: TGTGCCAGCAGTCGCGTACTACAGGGTTCCCACGAGCAGTACTTC. It is translated as CASSRVLQGSHEQYF. The chain employs TRBV6-6 and TRBJ2-7, with D tentatively TRBD1 (6 bases). CDR1 is MNHNY, CDR2 SVGAGI, per germline (reference sequence). The CDR3 length is 15 residues. The V gene lost 5 bases and the J gene lost 5 bases, with 19 bases spanning the gap.

The J gene is TRBJ2-7, the V gene TRBV10-2, with a tentative D call TRBD1 (6 bases). V dropped 8 bases and J dropped 3 bases, with 8 bases sitting between them. The germline CDR1 and CDR2 sequences are WSHSY and SAAADI. The CDR3 sequence is 11 residues long. The CDR3 is CASLDSYEQYF. CDR3 coding DNA: TGCGCCAGCTTGGACAGCTACGAGCAGTACTTC.

The V gene is TRBV19, the J gene TRBJ1-5; D gene ambiguous. This CDR3 is 14 amino acids long. CDR1 and CDR2 (germline): LNHDA, SQIVND (reference sequence). V was cut by 7 bases and J by 0 bases, with 10 bases left in between. The CDR3 region is CASTRKNSNQPQHF. CDR3 bases: TGTGCCAGTACGAGAAAAAATAGCAATCAGCCCCAGCATTTT.

This clonotype was seen ten or more times. The J gene is TRBJ1-5, the V gene TRBV7-7; D is ambiguous. Germline V gene sequence: CDR1 SSHAT, CDR2 FNYEAQ (reference sequence). The CDR3 extends over 13 amino acids. V lost 4 bases, J lost 4 bases, and 8 bases lay in between. The CDR3 coding sequence is TGTGCCAGCAGCTATTCAGAGAATCAGCCCCAGCATTTT. Translation: CASSYSENQPQHF.

This clonotype was detected ten times or more. The CDR3 DNA reads TGTGCCAGCAGCTCCCTTGGGTATGAGCAGTTCTTC. Translated: CASSSLGYEQFF. The rearrangement joins TRBV11-2 to TRBJ2-1, with no clear D. CDR3 length: 12 residues. V was shortened by 4 bases and J by 8 bases, with 9 bases between the two germline ends. Germline V gives CDR1 SGHAT, CDR2 FQNNGV.

The chain links TRBV19 to TRBJ1-1; 8 bases fit TRBD1. CDR1 LNHDA and CDR2 SQIVND come from the germline V gene (reference sequence). The CDR3 contains 16 residues. The junction had 7 bases not matched to a gene; V was cut back by 3 bases and J by 1 base. Here the CDR3 reads CASSMQSGGENTEAFF. The DNA of the CDR3 is TGTGCCAGTAGTATGCAGTCAGGGGGCGAGAACACTGAAGCTTTCTTT.

This clonotype was seen repeatedly, ten times or more. The V and J genes are TRBV5-1 and TRBJ1-1, with no clear D. The CDR3 sequence is 14 residues long. Germline CDR1 and CDR2: SGHRS and YFSETQ. The ends were cut back, 0 bases at V and 13 bases at J, with 19 bases in the middle. Here the CDR3 reads CASSLGQELSIGFF. The CDR3 DNA is TGCGCCAGCAGCTTGGGGCAGGAGCTAAGTATTGGTTTCTTT.

CDR3 sequence: CSAKGDRQGDTEAFF. The CDR3 DNA reads as TGCAGTGCTAAGGGAGACAGACAAGGGGACACTGAAGCTTTCTTT. The chain carries TRBV20-1 and TRBJ1-1; a weak D match, TRBD1 (5 bases). V dropped 4 bases and J dropped 3 bases, with 18 bases sitting between them. CDR1 DFQATT and CDR2 SNEGSKA come from the germline V gene (reference sequence). CDR3 size: 15 residues.

This clonotype was seen at least ten times. J is TRBJ1-2 and V is TRBV25-1; 11 bases match TRBD1. The CDR3 loop spans 14 amino acids. In germline, CDR1 is MGHDK, CDR2 SYGVNS. The ends lost 3 bases at V and 7 bases at J; junction bases unmatched: 4. The CDR3 sequence is CASSEDRGLIGYTF. As DNA, the CDR3 is TGTGCCAGCAGTGAGGACAGGGGGCTTATTGGCTACACCTTC.

In its sample, this clonotype was seen a few times. The rearrangement joins TRBV7-9 to TRBJ1-1; D may be TRBD1 (6 bases). The CDR3 spans 14 residues. The germline V gene has CDR1 SEHNR and CDR2 FQNEAQ (reference sequence). V lost 0 bases and J lost 7, with 12 bases in between. The CDR3 is CASSLAATGLEAFF. The CDR3 coding sequence is TGTGCCAGCAGCTTAGCGGCGACAGGACTTGAAGCTTTCTTT.

This clonotype showed up many times. This chain links TRBV20-1 with TRBJ1-1; 7 positions match TRBD1. After removal of 0 bases from V and 1 base from J, the junction contained 8 bases not matched to a gene. The CDR3 consists of 16 residues. Germline loops: CDR1 DFQATT, CDR2 SNEGSKA (reference sequence). The CDR3 protein is CSARDPGQQTNTEAFF. As DNA, the CDR3 is TGCAGTGCTAGAGATCCGGGACAGCAAACGAACACTGAAGCTTTCTTT.

This clonotype has only a few counts. This chain uses TRBV7-2 with TRBJ2-7; tentative D call: TRBD1 (5 bases). Germline loops: CDR1 SGHTA, CDR2 FQGNSA. V was shortened by 4 bases and J by 4 bases, with 17 bases between the two germline ends. The CDR3 has 15 residues. CDR3 coding DNA: TGTGCCAGCAGCTCCCTAGTAGGGGTTGCGTACGAGCAGTACTTC. Translating gives CASSSLVGVAYEQYF.

The rearrangement links TRBV4-2 to TRBJ2-2; 8 positions match TRBD1. With 0 bases clipped from V and 1 base from J, the junction kept 1 base outside the gene matches. The CDR3 sequence is 16 residues long. CDR1 is LGHNA and CDR2 is YNFKEQ in the germline V gene. Here the CDR3 reads CASSQEGQGNTGELFF. In DNA, the CDR3 is TGTGCCAGCAGCCAAGAAGGACAGGGGAACACCGGGGAGCTGTTTTTT.

The chain employs TRBV28 and TRBJ1-2; D may be TRBD1 (6 bases). V lost 4 bases and J lost 5, with 20 bases in between. The V gene's germline CDR1 is MDHEN and CDR2 SYDVKM. This CDR3 contains 16 residues. The CDR3 region has the DNA TGTGCCAGCAGTTCCCCCTACCGGGACAAGCCGTATGGCTACACCTTC. Amino acid sequence: CASSSPYRDKPYGYTF.

Points on this clonotype: This may arise from a read error, as a much more abundant clone is one base away. V is TRBV20-1 and J is TRBJ2-2; 8 bases line up with TRBD2. Germline CDR1 is DFQATT and CDR2 is SNEGSKA (reference sequence). CDR3 size: 14 residues. CDR3 nucleotides: TGCAGTGCTAGGCGCGGGGGGAACACCGGGGAGCTGGTTTTT. This codes for CSARRGGNTGELVF.

This clonotype occurred many times. The V gene is TRBV6-5, the J gene TRBJ2-1; 9 bases are a match to TRBD1. V trimming: 2 bases; J trimming: 7 bases; junction bases outside the gene matches: 0. Germline CDR1 is MNHEY and CDR2 is SVGAGI. The CDR3 spans 13 residues. The CDR3: CASSYGTGNEQFF. For the CDR3, the DNA is TGTGCCAGCAGTTACGGGACAGGGAATGAGCAGTTCTTC.